This T cell receptor (beta chain) was captured by sequencing in a study of response to subunit inactivated influenza vaccine. With respect to this clonotype: Its antigen remains unidentified.

Study-wide results and caveats: New T cells are recruited in small numbers by each seasonal influenza vaccination, according to the authors' suggestion.

The CDR3 has 13 amino acids. Germline values: CDR1 SGDLS, CDR2 YYNGEE. Trimming left V 2 bases short and J 4 bases short, with 9 bases between. TCRdb re-derived calls from the RT-PCR reads in MiXCR, one entry per CDR3 protein. The profile shows 500,000 or so distinct CDR3 sequences, approximately 15% of them singletons. The starting material was CD4+ T cells sorted from PBMCs, obtained about 23 months after vaccination. The genes are TRBV9 and TRBJ2-5; D is unclear. This clonotype originated in a man between 45 and 75 years old who received an inactivated influenza vaccine. The CDR3 nucleotides are TGTGCCAGCAGCGTTAGAGTTAGAGAGACCCAGTACTTC. Translated: CASSVRVRETQYF.